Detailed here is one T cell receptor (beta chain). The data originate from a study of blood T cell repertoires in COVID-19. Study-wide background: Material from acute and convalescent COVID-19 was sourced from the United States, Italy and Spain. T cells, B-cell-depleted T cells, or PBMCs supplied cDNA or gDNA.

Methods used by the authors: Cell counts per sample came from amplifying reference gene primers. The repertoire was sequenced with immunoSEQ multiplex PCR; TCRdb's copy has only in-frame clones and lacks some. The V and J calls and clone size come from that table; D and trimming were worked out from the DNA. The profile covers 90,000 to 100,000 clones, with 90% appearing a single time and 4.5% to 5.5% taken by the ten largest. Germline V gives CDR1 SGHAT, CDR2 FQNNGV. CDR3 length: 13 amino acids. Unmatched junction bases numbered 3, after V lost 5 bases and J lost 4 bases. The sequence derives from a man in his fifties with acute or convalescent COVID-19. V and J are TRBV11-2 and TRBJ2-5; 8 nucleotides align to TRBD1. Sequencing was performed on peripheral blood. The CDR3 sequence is CASSPGTGETQYF. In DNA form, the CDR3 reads TGTGCCAGCAGCCCCGGGACAGGAGAGACCCAGTACTTC. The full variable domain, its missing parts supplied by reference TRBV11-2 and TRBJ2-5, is EAGVAQSPRYKIIEKRQSVAFWCNPISGHATLYWYQQILGQGPKLLIQFQNNGVVDDSQLPKDRFSAERLKGVDSTLKIQPAKLEDSAVYLCASSPGTGETQYFGPGTRLLVL.